This TCR beta chain appears in the sequencing data of a study of T cell clones after liver transplantation. Study as a whole: In this trial, immunosuppression withdrawal was attempted within 2 years of liver transplant. Draws occurred before transplant, before withdrawal, and after complete or failed withdrawal.

General study points: A significant post-transplant drop in circulating graft-donor-reactive CD4 TCRbeta sequences occurred in most of the 8 subjects. Graft donor-reactive T cells possibly entered the graft instead of undergoing deletion.

Trimming removed 6 bases at V and 5 bases at J, with 13 bases between. This CDR3 has 13 amino acids. Germline values: CDR1 MDHEN, CDR2 SYDVKM. About this clone itself: Its antigen is undetermined.

The table came from immunoSEQ multiplex PCR; TCRdb's copy has only in-frame clones and leaves some out. Of 65,000 to 80,000 clones listed, about four fifths are singletons. This sequence joins TRBV28 and TRBJ2-5; D is ambiguous. This TCR was sampled from a human donor who received a liver transplant. This specimen consisted of CD4+ T cells from blood, obtained before liver transplant. This CDR3 is CASSHPTLETQYF. The CDR3 DNA reads TGTGCCAGCAGCCATCCAACACTCGAGACCCAGTACTTC. The variable domain in full, completed from reference TRBV28 and TRBJ2-5, reads DVKVTQSSRYLVKRTGEKVFLECVQDMDHENMFWYRQDPGLGLRLIYFSYDVKMKEKGDIPEGYSVSREKKERFSLILESASTNQTSMYLCASSHPTLETQYFGPGTRLLVL.